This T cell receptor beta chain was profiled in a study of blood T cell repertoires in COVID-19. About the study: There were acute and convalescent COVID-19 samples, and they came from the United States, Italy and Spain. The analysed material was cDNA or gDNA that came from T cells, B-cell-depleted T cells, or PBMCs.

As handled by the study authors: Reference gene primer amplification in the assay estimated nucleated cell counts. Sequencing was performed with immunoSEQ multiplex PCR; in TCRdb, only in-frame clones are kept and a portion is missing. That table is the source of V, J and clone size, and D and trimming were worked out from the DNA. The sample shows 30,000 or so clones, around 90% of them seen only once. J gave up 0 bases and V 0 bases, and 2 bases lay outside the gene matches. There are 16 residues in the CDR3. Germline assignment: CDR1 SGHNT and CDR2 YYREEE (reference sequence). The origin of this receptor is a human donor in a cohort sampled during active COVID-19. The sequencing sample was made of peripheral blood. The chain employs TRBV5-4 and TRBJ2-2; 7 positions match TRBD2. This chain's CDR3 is CASSLGTRSNTGELFF. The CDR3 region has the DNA TGTGCCAGCAGCTTGGGGACTAGGTCGAACACCGGGGAGCTGTTTTTT.